This TCR beta chain was sequenced for a study of shared clonotypes between healthy human individuals. Study-wide results and limits: Memory subsets generally showed lower estimated richness than naive subsets. It was only blood that was sampled, and tissue repertoires likely differ. Generation probability values for non-shared clonotypes were lower than those for clonotypes shared by all four donors.

Clones were read by immunoSEQ multiplex PCR, and TCRdb kept only the in-frame ones, dropping some. The data show roughly 2.5 million clones, about 92% seen once. Germline V gene lookup returns CDR1 SGHRS and CDR2 YFSETQ. After removal of 4 bases from V and 7 bases from J, the junction contained 13 bases not matched to a gene. This CDR3 spans 15 amino acids. A word on this clone: Antigen unknown.

The split of CD4+ cells yielded CD45RA+ naive and CD45RA-negative memory subsets. The chain couples TRBV5-1 to TRBJ1-2; 7 nucleotides match TRBD1. Sequencing used naive CD4+ T cells sorted from blood. Subset defined: CD45RA+ positively selected. This sequence was found in a man between 18 and 29 years old in good health. CDR3 nucleotides: TGCGCCAGCAGCCCCCGGACAGGCCCTAGTGGTGGCTACACCTTC. It codes for CASSPRTGPSGGYTF.